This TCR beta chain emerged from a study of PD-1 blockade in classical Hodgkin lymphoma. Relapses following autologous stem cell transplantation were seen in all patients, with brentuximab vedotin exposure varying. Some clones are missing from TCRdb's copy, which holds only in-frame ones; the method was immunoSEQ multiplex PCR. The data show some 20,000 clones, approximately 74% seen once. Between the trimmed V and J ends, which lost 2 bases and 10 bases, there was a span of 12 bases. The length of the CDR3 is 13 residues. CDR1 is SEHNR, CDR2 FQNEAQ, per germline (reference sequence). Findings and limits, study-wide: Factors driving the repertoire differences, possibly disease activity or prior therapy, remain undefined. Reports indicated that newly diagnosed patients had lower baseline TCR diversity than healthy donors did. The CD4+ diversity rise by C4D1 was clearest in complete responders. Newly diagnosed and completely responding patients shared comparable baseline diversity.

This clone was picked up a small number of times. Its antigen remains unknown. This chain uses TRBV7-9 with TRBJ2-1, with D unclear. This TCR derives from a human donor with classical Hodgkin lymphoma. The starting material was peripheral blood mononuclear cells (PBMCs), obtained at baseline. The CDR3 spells CASSLIQGPEQFF. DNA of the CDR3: TGTGCCAGCAGCTTAATACAAGGACCAGAGCAGTTCTTC.